This T cell receptor (beta chain) stems from a study of long-term antiretroviral therapy in people with HIV. Study context: First collections came about a decade before the 2015 immediate-ART recommendation. Regarding the study as a whole: HIV repertoire CDR3 lengths ranged less widely than those of controls.

A single count supports this clone. Its specificity is unknown. It was version v3.0 of the immunoSEQ assay that was run at survey level. Researchers set sequencing to target about 35,000-55,000 T-cell genomes per sample. Sequencing was performed with immunoSEQ multiplex PCR; in TCRdb, only in-frame clones are kept and a portion is missing. The data show tens of thousands of clones, about 77% seen once. Germline CDR1 and CDR2: KGHSH and LQKENI. Trimming took 2 bases from V and 0 from J, leaving 10 bases between them. The CDR3 runs 16 residues. The TCR was taken from a woman aged 40 to 55 with HIV. The V gene is TRBV18, the J gene TRBJ2-2, with D maybe TRBD1 (5 bases). The material sequenced was unsorted PBMCs, taken 0.5 years after starting antiretroviral therapy. The CDR3 loop reads CASSPGAGANTGELFF. In DNA, the CDR3 is TGTGCCAGCTCACCAGGGGCAGGAGCGAACACCGGGGAGCTGTTTTTT.